The 29 T cell receptor beta chains below were found in one sample sequenced in a study of spatial heterogeneity in lung cancer. TCRdb ran MiXCR on the 5' RACE reads and lists one entry per CDR3 protein. The sample includes tens of thousands of distinct CDR3 sequences, 5% to 6% of them seen just once. Time point noted: blood at routine non-recurrence follow-up after resection. This material consisted of PBMCs, taken at follow-up. These receptors were taken from a female donor with early-stage non-small cell lung cancer.

This clonotype has a handful of counts. The chain uses TRBV12-3 or TRBV12-4 and TRBJ1-5; TRBD1 matches 7 bases. Unmatched junction bases numbered 7, after V lost 6 bases and J lost 2 bases. This CDR3 is 15 amino acids long. CDR3 in DNA: TGTGCCAGCAGCCGTAATACAGGGGGCAATCAGCCCCAGCATTTT. Its protein is CASSRNTGGNQPQHF.

There are many counts of this clonotype. This sequence joins TRBV21-1 and TRBJ2-2; the table's D call, TRBD1, has no DNA check behind it. TRBV21-1 is reported as a pseudogene. The CDR3 spans 15 residues. The CDR3 loop reads CASSKVGDYTGELFF. The CDR3 DNA is TGTGCCAGCAGCAAAGTAGGGGATTACACCGGGGAGCTGTTTTTT.

At least ten counts were recorded for this clonotype. This chain uses TRBV21-1 with TRBJ2-7. TRBV21-1 is a pseudogene locus. This CDR3 has 15 residues. The chain's CDR3 is CARNDGRFFHYEQYF. The CDR3 nucleotides read TGTGCCAGAAACGACGGTAGATTCTTTCACTACGAGCAGTACTTC.

This clonotype was seen at least ten times. The V and J genes are TRBV3-1 and TRBJ1-5; no clear D gene. The CDR3 consists of 15 residues. Germline loops: CDR1 LGHDT, CDR2 YNNKEL (reference sequence). Trimming took 4 bases from V and 3 from J, leaving 13 bases between them. Here the CDR3 reads CASSPDSSLNQPQHF. CDR3 DNA: TGTGCCAGCAGCCCCGATAGTTCCCTCAATCAGCCCCAGCATTTT.

There are many counts of this clonotype. The rearrangement uses TRBV7-2 and TRBJ2-5, with 9 bases identical to TRBD2. CDR3 length: 16 amino acids. The V gene end was trimmed by 6 bases and the J gene end by 0 bases; junction bases not matched to a gene: 8. Germline loops: CDR1 SGHTA, CDR2 FQGNSA. CDR3 coding DNA: TGTGCCAGCAGACCACCCCGACTAGCGGACCAAGAGACCCAGTACTTC. Amino acids: CASRPPRLADQETQYF.

This clonotype showed up many times. The CDR3 sequence: CASSLSVRWEQYF. The CDR3 region has the DNA TGTGCCAGCAGCCTATCGGTCCGGTGGGAGCAGTACTTC. The V call is TRBV6-2 or TRBV6-3, the J call TRBJ2-7, with D unresolved. The CDR3 consists of 13 residues. V was shortened by 6 bases and J by 7 bases, with 16 bases between the two germline ends. The V gene's germline CDR1 is MNHEY and CDR2 SVGEGT.

This clonotype has at least ten counts. The chain employs TRBV14 and TRBJ2-7, with D hard to call. The V gene lost 4 bases and the J gene lost 6 bases, with 13 bases spanning the gap. The CDR3 spans 13 residues. CDR1 and CDR2 from the germline V gene are SGHDN and FVKESK. The CDR3 bases are TGTGCCAGCAGCCCTGGACCCACGGGCGAGCAGTACTTC. It is translated as CASSPGPTGEQYF.

This clonotype was detected many times. The gene calls are TRBV20-1 and TRBJ2-5; TRBD2 agrees at 8 bases. The germline gives CDR1 DFQATT, CDR2 SNEGSKA (reference sequence). The CDR3 contains 13 residues. Trimming at V came to 6 bases and at J to 5 bases, leaving 8 bases not matched to a gene. The CDR3 region is CSALGPSGETQYF. DNA for the CDR3: TGCAGTGCCTTGGGACCTAGCGGGGAGACCCAGTACTTC.

This clonotype was detected many times. The chain employs TRBV21-1 and TRBJ2-7; the DNA was not compared with TRBD1, the D call given in the table. TRBV21-1 is deemed a pseudogene. The CDR3 runs 15 residues. In DNA form, the CDR3 reads TGTGCCAGCAGCAAATGGGGACCCCGACCCTACGAGCAGTACTTC. Protein: CASSKWGPRPYEQYF.

The chain employs TRBV2 and TRBJ2-2; no clear D gene. Germline loops: CDR1 SNHLY, CDR2 FYNNEI. Trimming took off 4 bases at V and 4 bases at J, with 7 bases between the two ends. The CDR3 covers 13 residues. The CDR3 protein is CASSGEGTGELFF. CDR3 sequence (DNA): TGTGCCAGCAGTGGCGAAGGCACCGGGGAGCTGTTTTTT.

This clonotype was seen repeatedly, ten times or more. The rearrangement links TRBV7-2 to TRBJ1-1; 10 bases match TRBD1. CDR3 length: 15 residues. CDR1 and CDR2 (germline): SGHTA, FQGNSA. V lost 3 bases to trimming and J lost 6 bases; unmatched junction nucleotides: 7. CDR3 region: CASSFRDRGEAEAFF. For the CDR3, the DNA is TGTGCCAGCAGCTTTAGGGACAGGGGCGAGGCTGAAGCTTTCTTT.

This clonotype showed up many times. The chain links TRBV6-2 or TRBV6-3 to TRBJ2-7, with 7 bases fitting TRBD1. Trimming took 7 bases from V and 5 from J; bases not matched to a gene: 17. CDR1 MNHEY and CDR2 SVGEGT come from the germline V gene. This CDR3 has 16 residues. The chain's CDR3 is CASNKATDRASDEQYF. Written as DNA, the CDR3 is TGTGCCAGCAACAAGGCCACCGACAGGGCATCGGACGAGCAGTACTTC.

This clonotype has at least ten counts. The rearrangement joins TRBV2 to TRBJ2-3, with D perhaps assigned TRBD1 or TRBD2 (7 bases each). The V gene's germline CDR1 is SNHLY and CDR2 FYNNEI. V was pared by 8 bases and J by 4 bases, with 16 bases between. CDR3 length: 14 residues. CDR3: CASHRAGGADTQYF. Here the CDR3 DNA reads TGTGCCAGCCATCGGGCAGGGGGGGCAGATACGCAGTATTTT.

This clonotype was detected many times. The rearrangement links TRBV12-3 or TRBV12-4 to TRBJ1-1, with 10 bases fitting TRBD1. The V and J ends lost 5 bases and 0 bases, in that order; junction bases with no gene match: 9. The CDR3 loop spans 17 amino acids. The CDR3 is CASSPRDRGRMNTEAFF. For the CDR3, the DNA is TGTGCCAGCAGTCCTCGGGACAGGGGCCGAATGAACACTGAAGCTTTCTTT.

This clonotype was picked up many times. The V and J genes are TRBV5-1 and TRBJ2-3, with 8 nucleotides matching TRBD1. The V segment lost 4 bases and the J segment 1 base; nucleotides outside the gene matches: 5. From germline, CDR1 is SGHRS and CDR2 YFSETQ. The CDR3 extends over 15 amino acids. DNA for the CDR3: TGCGCCAGCAGCCCTATGACAGGGGGCACAGATACGCAGTATTTT. As protein: CASSPMTGGTDTQYF.

This clonotype was seen ten or more times. This chain joins TRBV6-2 or TRBV6-3 and TRBJ1-1; a weak D match, TRBD1 (5 bases). Germline CDR1 MNHEY, CDR2 SVGEGT. The CDR3 is made up of 14 amino acids. Trimming took 2 bases from V and 4 from J, leaving 11 bases between them. The CDR3 nucleotides read TGTGCCAGCAGTTACGTGGTCGGGGGCACTGAAGCTTTCTTT. Translated, it gives CASSYVVGGTEAFF.

Ten or more counts support this clonotype. The J gene is TRBJ2-3, the V gene TRBV5-1; tentatively, D is TRBD2 (6 bases). The CDR3 totals 15 residues. V lost 1 base, J lost 4 bases, and 13 bases lay in between. Germline CDR1 and CDR2: SGHRS and YFSETQ. CDR3 residues: CASSLPGGIPDTQYF. In nucleotides, the CDR3 is TGCGCCAGCAGCTTGCCCGGGGGTATACCAGATACGCAGTATTTT.

This clonotype was picked up many times. The chain recombines TRBV4-2 with TRBJ2-3, with 8 positions matching TRBD2. The CDR3 covers 14 residues. Germline CDR1 reads LGHNA; CDR2 reads YNFKEQ. Unmatched junction bases numbered 0, after V lost 0 bases and J lost 4 bases. The CDR3 sequence: CASSQELAADTQYF. CDR3 in DNA: TGTGCCAGCAGCCAAGAACTAGCGGCAGATACGCAGTATTTT.

Ten or more counts support this clonotype. This sequence joins TRBV5-1 and TRBJ1-6, with D unresolved. This CDR3 is built from 14 residues. Trimming stripped 0 bases from V and 4 bases from J, with 5 bases between. Germline values: CDR1 SGHRS, CDR2 YFSETQ. The CDR3 coding sequence is TGCGCCAGCAGCTTGGGCGATTATAATTCACCCCTCCACTTT. Protein: CASSLGDYNSPLHF.

This clonotype was detected ten times or more. The chain uses TRBV10-3 and TRBJ1-2; D is unclear. CDR1 is ENHRY, CDR2 SYGVKD, per germline. The V gene lost 0 bases and the J gene lost 2 bases, with 10 bases spanning the gap. The CDR3 consists of 15 residues. The CDR3 DNA reads as TGTGCCATCAGTGAGTCGATGGGCTACAACTATGGCTACACCTTC. Its translation is CAISESMGYNYGYTF.

This clonotype was detected many times. The rearrangement joins TRBV5-1 to TRBJ2-5; D could derive from TRBD1 or TRBD2 (6 bases each). The CDR3 covers 15 residues. Germline values: CDR1 SGHRS, CDR2 YFSETQ. V shed 1 base and J shed 2 bases, with 12 bases lying between them. The CDR3 region is CASSLSGAAQETQYF. In DNA form, the CDR3 reads TGCGCCAGCAGCTTGTCGGGGGCGGCTCAAGAGACCCAGTACTTC.

This clonotype was counted many times. This chain links TRBV10-3 with TRBJ2-7; D not resolved. Trimming took off 6 bases at V and 1 base at J, with 10 bases between the two ends. Germline loops: CDR1 ENHRY, CDR2 SYGVKD. The CDR3 is made up of 13 amino acids. The CDR3: CAIRGTQSYEQYF. The CDR3 bases are TGTGCCATCAGGGGAACCCAATCCTACGAGCAGTACTTC.

The sample holds many counts of this clonotype. This sequence joins TRBV29-1 and TRBJ1-1; 9 nucleotides line up with TRBD1. J lost 5 bases, V lost 6 bases, and 10 bases had no gene match. The CDR3 has 14 amino acids. CDR1 is SQVTM and CDR2 is ANQGSEA in the germline V gene. CDR3 nucleotide sequence: TGCAGCGTAACAGGACAGGGGCACGCGACTGAAGCTTTCTTT. It specifies CSVTGQGHATEAFF.

Details on this clonotype: This clone may be a read error of a much larger clone one base away. This rearrangement joins TRBV12-3 or TRBV12-4 to TRBJ2-3; maybe TRBD2 (6 bases). This CDR3 has 12 amino acids. V was shortened by 10 bases and J by 4 bases, with 12 bases between the two germline ends. Here the CDR3 reads CATGGSADTQYF. The CDR3 region has the DNA TGTGCCACCGGGGGTTCCGCAGATACGCAGTATTTT.

There are a few counts of this clonotype. CDR3 loop: CASSALAIEQYF. The CDR3 coding sequence is TGTGCCAGCAGTGCTTTGGCTATCGAGCAGTACTTC. This chain uses TRBV2 with TRBJ2-7; D call uncertain. V was clipped by 4 bases and J by 6 bases, with 10 bases between them. Germline values: CDR1 SNHLY, CDR2 FYNNEI. The CDR3 has 12 residues.

This clonotype has at least ten counts. The V call is TRBV27, the J call TRBJ2-1; D is unresolved. The V end was cut by 5 bases, the J end by 5 bases, with 10 bases between. This CDR3 has 13 residues. Per the germline V gene, CDR1 is MNHEY and CDR2 is SMNVEV (reference sequence). This chain's CDR3 is CASSARRNNEQFF. DNA for the CDR3: TGTGCCAGCAGTGCCCGGCGGAACAATGAGCAGTTCTTC.

The table lists this clonotype with many counts. This rearrangement joins TRBV29-1 to TRBJ2-1; perhaps D is TRBD1 or TRBD2 (6 bases each). The CDR3 runs to 13 residues. Germline CDR1 is SQVTM and CDR2 is ANQGSEA. Trimming left V 8 bases short and J 4 bases short, with 15 bases between. The CDR3 DNA is TGCAGCACAGAGAGGAGGGGGTACAATGAGCAGTTCTTC. This codes for CSTERRGYNEQFF.

This clonotype was seen ten or more times. CDR3 in amino acids: CSVEGGRGGETQYF. The CDR3 region has the DNA TGCAGCGTTGAAGGTGGCAGGGGAGGAGAGACCCAGTACTTC. The chain employs TRBV29-1 and TRBJ2-5, with D possibly called TRBD1 or TRBD2 (6 bases each). CDR1 is SQVTM and CDR2 is ANQGSEA in the germline V gene. This CDR3 has 14 residues. V lost 1 base and J lost 4, with 13 bases in between.

The chain links TRBV25-1 to TRBJ2-1, with a tentative D call TRBD2 (6 bases). Germline-derived CDR1 and CDR2 are MGHDK and SYGVNS. The V end lost 8 bases, the J end lost 1 base, and 18 bases lay between the germline ends. The length of the CDR3 is 16 residues. For the CDR3, the DNA is TGTGCCAGCTCAGGGTATCTGGCGGGATCCTACAATGAGCAGTTCTTC. This gives the protein CASSGYLAGSYNEQFF.